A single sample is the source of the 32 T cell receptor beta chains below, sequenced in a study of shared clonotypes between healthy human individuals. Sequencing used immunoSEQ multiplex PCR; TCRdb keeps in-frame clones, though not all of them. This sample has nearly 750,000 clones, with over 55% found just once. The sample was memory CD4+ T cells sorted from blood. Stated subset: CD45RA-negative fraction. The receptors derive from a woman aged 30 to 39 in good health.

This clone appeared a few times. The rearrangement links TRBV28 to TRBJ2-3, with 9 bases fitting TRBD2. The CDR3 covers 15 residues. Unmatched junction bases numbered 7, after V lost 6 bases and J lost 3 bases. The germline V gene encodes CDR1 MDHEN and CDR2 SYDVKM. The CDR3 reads CASSLSGSRTDTQYF. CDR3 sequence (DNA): TGTGCCAGCAGCCTTAGCGGGAGTCGGACAGATACGCAGTATTTT.

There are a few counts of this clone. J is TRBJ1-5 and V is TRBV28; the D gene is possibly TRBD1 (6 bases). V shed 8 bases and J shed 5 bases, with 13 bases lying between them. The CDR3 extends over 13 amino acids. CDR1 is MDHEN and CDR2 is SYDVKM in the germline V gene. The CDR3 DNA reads TGTGCCAGCCGCCTCGGACAGTATCAGCCCCAGCATTTT. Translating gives CASRLGQYQPQHF.

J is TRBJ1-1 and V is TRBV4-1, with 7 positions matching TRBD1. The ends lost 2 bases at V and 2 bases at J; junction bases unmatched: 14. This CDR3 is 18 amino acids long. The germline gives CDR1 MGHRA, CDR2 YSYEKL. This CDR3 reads CASSQLLRPGTVNTEAFF. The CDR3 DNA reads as TGCGCCAGCAGCCAACTATTAAGGCCCGGGACAGTTAACACTGAAGCTTTCTTT.

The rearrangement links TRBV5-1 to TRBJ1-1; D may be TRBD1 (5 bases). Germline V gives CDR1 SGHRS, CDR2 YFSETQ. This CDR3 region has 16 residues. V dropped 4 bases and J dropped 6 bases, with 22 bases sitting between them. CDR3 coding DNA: TGCGCCAGCAGCATCGGGGACGGATGGATTCTCGCTGAAGCTTTCTTT. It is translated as CASSIGDGWILAEAFF. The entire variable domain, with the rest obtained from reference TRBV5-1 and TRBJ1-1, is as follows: KAGVTQTPRYLIKTRGQQVTLSCSPISGHRSVSWYQQTPGQGLQFLFEYFSETQRNKGNFPGRFSGRQFSNSRSEMNVSTLELGDSALYLCASSIGDGWILAEAFFGQGTRLTVV.

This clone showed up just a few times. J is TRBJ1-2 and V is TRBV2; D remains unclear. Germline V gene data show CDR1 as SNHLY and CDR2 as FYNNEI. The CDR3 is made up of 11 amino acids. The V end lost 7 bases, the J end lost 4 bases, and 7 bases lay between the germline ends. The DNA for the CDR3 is TGTGCCAGCATGCGGTTCTATGGCTACACCTTC. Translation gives CASMRFYGYTF.

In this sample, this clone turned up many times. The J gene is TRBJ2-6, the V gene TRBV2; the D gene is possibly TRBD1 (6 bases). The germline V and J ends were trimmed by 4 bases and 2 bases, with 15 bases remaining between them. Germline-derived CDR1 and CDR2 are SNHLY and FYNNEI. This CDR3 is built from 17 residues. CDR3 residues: CASSADPGEPGANVLTF. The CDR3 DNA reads TGTGCCAGCAGTGCCGACCCAGGGGAACCTGGGGCCAACGTCCTGACTTTC.

The chain's CDR3 is CASSARGWEVDEQFF. Here the CDR3 DNA reads TGTGCCAGCAGTGCCCGGGGGTGGGAAGTTGATGAGCAGTTCTTC. The J gene is TRBJ2-1, the V gene TRBV2; D is perhaps TRBD2 (6 bases). The germline CDR1 and CDR2 sequences are SNHLY and FYNNEI. The CDR3 has 15 residues. V lost 4 bases and J lost 8, with 18 bases in between. The whole variable domain, remainder taken from reference TRBV2 and TRBJ2-1, is EPEVTQTPSHQVTQMGQEVILRCVPISNHLYFYWYRQILGQKVEFLVSFYNNEISEKSEIFDDQFSVERPDGSNFTLKIRSTKLEDSAMYFCASSARGWEVDEQFFGPGTRLTVL.

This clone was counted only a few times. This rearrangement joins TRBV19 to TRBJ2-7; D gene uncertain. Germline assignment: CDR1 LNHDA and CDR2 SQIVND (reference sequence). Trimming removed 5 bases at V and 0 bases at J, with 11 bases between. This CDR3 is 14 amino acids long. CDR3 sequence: CASSATWSSYEQYF. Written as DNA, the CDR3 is TGTGCCAGTAGTGCTACTTGGAGCTCCTACGAGCAGTACTTC.

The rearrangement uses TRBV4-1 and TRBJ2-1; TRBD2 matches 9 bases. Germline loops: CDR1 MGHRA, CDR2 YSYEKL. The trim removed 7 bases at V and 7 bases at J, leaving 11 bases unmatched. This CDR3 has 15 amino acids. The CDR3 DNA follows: TGCGCCAGCAACCTAATAGCGGGAGCTTCAAATGAGCAGTTCTTC. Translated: CASNLIAGASNEQFF.

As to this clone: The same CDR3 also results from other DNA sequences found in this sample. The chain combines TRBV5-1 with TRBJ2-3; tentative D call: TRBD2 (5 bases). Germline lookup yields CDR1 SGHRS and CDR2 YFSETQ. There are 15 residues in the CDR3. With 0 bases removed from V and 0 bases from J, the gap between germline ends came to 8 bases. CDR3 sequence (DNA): TGCGCCAGCAGCTTGGCGGGATCTAGCACAGATACGCAGTATTTT. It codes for CASSLAGSSTDTQYF.

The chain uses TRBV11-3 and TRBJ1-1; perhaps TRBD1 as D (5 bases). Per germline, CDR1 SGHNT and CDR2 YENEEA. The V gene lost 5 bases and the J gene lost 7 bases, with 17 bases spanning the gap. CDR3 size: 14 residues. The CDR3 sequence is CASSPGGNHNEAFF. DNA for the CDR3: TGTGCCAGCAGCCCCGGGGGGAATCACAATGAAGCTTTCTTT.

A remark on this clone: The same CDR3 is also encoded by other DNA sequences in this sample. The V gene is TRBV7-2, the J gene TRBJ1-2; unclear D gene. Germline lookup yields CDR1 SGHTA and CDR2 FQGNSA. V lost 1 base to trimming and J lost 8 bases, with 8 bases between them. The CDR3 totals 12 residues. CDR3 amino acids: CASSLVGFGYTF. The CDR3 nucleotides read TGTGCCAGCAGCTTAGTGGGATTCGGCTACACCTTC.

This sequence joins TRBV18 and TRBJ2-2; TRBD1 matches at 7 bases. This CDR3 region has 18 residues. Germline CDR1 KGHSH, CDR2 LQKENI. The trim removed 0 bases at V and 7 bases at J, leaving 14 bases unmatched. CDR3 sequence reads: CASSPPNSRGRRYGELFF. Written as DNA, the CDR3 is TGTGCCAGCTCACCACCGAATTCTAGGGGGCGAAGGTACGGGGAGCTGTTTTTT.

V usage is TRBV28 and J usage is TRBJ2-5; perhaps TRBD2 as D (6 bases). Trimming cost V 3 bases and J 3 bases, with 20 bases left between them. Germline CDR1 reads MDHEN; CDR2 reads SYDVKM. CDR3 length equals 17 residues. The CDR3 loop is CASSFSPVRGLKETQYF. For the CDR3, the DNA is TGTGCCAGCAGTTTTTCCCCTGTTCGGGGGTTGAAAGAGACCCAGTACTTC.

CDR3 DNA: TGTGCCAGCAGCTTACGGTACAATCAGCCCCAGCATTTT. Translated, it gives CASSLRYNQPQHF. The V gene is TRBV11-3, the J gene TRBJ1-5; the D is unclear. The CDR3 spans 13 residues. V was cut by 2 bases and J by 3 bases, with 5 bases left in between. Per germline, CDR1 SGHNT and CDR2 YENEEA.

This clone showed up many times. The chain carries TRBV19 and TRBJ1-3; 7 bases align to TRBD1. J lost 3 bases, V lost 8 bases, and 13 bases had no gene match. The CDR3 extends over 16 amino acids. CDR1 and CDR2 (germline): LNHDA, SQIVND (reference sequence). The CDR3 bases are TGTGCCAGTCTCCGACGATCCGGGACAGATGGAAACACCATATATTTT. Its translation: CASLRRSGTDGNTIYF.

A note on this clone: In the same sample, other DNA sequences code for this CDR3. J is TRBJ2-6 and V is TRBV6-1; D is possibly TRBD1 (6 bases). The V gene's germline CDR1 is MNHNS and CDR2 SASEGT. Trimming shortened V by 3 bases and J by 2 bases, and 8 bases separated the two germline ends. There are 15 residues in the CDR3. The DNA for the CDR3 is TGTGCCAGCAGTGATCAGGGGACTGGGGCCAACGTCCTGACTTTC. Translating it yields CASSDQGTGANVLTF.

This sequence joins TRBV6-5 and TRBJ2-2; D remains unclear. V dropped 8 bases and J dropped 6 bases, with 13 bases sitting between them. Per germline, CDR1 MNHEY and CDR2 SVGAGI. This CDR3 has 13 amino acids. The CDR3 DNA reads TGTGCCAGCGGTCTAAGAGCTTCCGGGGAGCTGTTTTTT. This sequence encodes CASGLRASGELFF.

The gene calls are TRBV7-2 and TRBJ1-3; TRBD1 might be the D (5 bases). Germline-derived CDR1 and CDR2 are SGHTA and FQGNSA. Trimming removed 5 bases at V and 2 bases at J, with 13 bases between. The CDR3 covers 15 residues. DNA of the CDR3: TGTGCCAGCAGCCACCCACCGGGGGCTGGAAACACCATATATTTT. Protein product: CASSHPPGAGNTIYF.

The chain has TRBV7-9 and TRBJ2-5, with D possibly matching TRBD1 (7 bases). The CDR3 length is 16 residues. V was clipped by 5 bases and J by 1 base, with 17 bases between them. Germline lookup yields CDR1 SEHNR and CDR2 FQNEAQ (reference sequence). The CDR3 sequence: CASSQIDRDFQETQYF. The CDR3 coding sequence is TGTGCCAGCAGCCAGATAGACAGGGACTTCCAAGAGACCCAGTACTTC. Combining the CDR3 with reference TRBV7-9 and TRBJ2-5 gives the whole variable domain DTGVSQNPRHKITKRGQNVTFRCDPISEHNRLYWYRQTLGQGPEFLTYFQNEAQLEKSRLLSDRFSAERPKGSFSTLEIQRTEQGDSAMYLCASSQIDRDFQETQYFGPGTRLLVL.

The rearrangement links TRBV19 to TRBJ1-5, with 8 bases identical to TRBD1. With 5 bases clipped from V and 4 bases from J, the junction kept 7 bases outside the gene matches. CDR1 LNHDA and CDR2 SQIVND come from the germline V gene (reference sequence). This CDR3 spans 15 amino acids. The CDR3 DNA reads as TGTGCCAGTAGTCCATCCCGGACAGGGAATCAGCCCCAGCATTTT. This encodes CASSPSRTGNQPQHF. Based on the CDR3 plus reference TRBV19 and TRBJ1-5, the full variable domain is DGGITQSPKYLFRKEGQNVTLSCEQNLNHDAMYWYRQDPGQGLRLIYYSQIVNDFQKGDIAEGYSVSREKKESFPLTVTSAQKNPTAFYLCASSPSRTGNQPQHFGDGTRLSIL.

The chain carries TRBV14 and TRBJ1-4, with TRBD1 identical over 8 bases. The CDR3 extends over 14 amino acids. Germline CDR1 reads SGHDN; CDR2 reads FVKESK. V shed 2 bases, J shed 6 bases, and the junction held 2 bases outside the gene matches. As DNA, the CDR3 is TGTGCCAGCAGCCAACTGACAGGGGATGAAAAACTGTTTTTT. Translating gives CASSQLTGDEKLFF.

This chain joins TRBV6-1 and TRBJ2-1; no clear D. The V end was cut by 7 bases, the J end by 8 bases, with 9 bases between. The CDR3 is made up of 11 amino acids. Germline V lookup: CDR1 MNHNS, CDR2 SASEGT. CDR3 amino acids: CASNIGDEQFF. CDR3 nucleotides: TGTGCCAGCAATATCGGAGATGAGCAGTTCTTC.

The CDR3 sequence: CASSRESSGSLSSYEQYF. The CDR3 DNA follows: TGTGCCAGCAGTAGGGAGTCTAGCGGGAGCCTTAGCTCCTACGAGCAGTACTTC. This rearrangement joins TRBV2 to TRBJ2-5; 10 bases align to TRBD2. TRBJ2-7 explains the end of the DNA better; the J call may be wrong. Germline CDR1 SNHLY, CDR2 FYNNEI. The CDR3 is made up of 18 amino acids.

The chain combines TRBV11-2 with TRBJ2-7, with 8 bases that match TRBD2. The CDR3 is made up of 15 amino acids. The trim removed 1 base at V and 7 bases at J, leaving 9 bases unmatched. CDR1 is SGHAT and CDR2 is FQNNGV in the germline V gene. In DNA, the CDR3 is TGTGCCAGCAGCTTAGCGGGGCAAGAGCGGGAGGAGCAGTACTTC. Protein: CASSLAGQEREEQYF. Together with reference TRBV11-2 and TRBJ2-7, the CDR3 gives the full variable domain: EAGVAQSPRYKIIEKRQSVAFWCNPISGHATLYWYQQILGQGPKLLIQFQNNGVVDDSQLPKDRFSAERLKGVDSTLKIQPAKLEDSAVYLCASSLAGQEREEQYFGPGTRLTVT.

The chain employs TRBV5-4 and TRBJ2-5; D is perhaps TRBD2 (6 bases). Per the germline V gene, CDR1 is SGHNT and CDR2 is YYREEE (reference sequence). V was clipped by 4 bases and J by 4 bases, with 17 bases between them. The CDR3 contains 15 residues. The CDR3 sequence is CASSAVGGGRETQYF. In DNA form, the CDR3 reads TGTGCCAGCAGCGCCGTGGGGGGAGGTCGAGAGACCCAGTACTTC.

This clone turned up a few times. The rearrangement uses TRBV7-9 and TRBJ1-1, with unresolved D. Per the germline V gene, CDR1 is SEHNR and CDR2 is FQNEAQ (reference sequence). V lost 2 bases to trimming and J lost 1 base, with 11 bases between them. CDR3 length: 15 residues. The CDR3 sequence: CASSLTVSGNTEAFF. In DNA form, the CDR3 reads TGTGCCAGCAGCTTAACAGTGAGTGGGAACACTGAAGCTTTCTTT.

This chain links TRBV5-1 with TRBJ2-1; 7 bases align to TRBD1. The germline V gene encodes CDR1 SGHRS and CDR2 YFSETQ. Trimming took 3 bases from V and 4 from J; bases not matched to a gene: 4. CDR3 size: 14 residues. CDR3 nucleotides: TGCGCCAGCAGCTCGGGACAGCTTTACAATGAGCAGTTCTTC. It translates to CASSSGQLYNEQFF.

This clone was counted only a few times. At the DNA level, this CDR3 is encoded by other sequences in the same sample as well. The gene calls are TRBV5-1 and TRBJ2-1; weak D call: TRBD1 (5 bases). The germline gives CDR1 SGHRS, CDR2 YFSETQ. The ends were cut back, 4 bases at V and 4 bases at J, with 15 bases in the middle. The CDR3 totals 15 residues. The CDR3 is CASSTSSGAYNEQFF. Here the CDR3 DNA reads TGCGCCAGCAGCACATCTAGTGGGGCTTACAATGAGCAGTTCTTC.

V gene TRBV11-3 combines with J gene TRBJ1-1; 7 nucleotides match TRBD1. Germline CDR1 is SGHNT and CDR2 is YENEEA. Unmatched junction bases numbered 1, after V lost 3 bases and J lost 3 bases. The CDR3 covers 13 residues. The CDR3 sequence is CASSLGQHTEAFF. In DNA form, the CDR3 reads TGTGCCAGCAGCTTGGGACAGCACACTGAAGCTTTCTTT.

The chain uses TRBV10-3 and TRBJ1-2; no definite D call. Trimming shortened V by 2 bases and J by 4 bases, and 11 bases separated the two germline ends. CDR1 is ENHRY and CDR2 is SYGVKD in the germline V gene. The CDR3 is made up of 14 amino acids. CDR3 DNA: TGTGCCATCAGTGAGACCGCGGCCCTCTATGGCTACACCTTC. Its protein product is CAISETAALYGYTF.

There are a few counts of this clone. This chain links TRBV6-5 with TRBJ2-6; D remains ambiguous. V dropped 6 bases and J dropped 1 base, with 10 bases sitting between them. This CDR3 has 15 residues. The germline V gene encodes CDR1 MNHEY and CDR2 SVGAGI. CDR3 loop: CASSRPSSGANVLTF. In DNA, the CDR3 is TGTGCCAGCAGCCGCCCGTCTTCTGGGGCCAACGTCCTGACTTTC.